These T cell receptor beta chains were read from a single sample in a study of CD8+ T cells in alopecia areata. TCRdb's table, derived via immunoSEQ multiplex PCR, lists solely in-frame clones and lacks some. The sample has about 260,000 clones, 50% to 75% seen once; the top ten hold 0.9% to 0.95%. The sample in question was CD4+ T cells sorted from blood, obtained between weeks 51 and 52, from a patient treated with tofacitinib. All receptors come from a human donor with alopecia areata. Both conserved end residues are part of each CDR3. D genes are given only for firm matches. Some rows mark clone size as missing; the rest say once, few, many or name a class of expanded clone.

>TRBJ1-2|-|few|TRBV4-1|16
CASTLAGEQGIYGYTF
TGCGCCAGCACCCTAGCAGGGGAACAGGGTATCTATGGCTACACCTTC
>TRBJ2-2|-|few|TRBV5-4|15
CASSPQSGSTGELFF
TGTGCCAGCAGTCCCCAGAGCGGTAGCACCGGGGAGCTGTTTTTT
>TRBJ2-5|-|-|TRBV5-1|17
CASSLAEGPGRQETQYF
TGCGCCAGCAGCTTGGCCGAGGGACCGGGACGGCAAGAGACCCAGTACTTC
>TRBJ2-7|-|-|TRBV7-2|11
CASTHLNEQYF
TGTGCCAGCACCCACTTGAACGAGCAGTACTTC
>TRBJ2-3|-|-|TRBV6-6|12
CASTTTRDTQYF
TGTGCCAGCACCACTACCAGAGATACGCAGTATTTT
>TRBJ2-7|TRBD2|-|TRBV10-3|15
CAISGGLAGANEQYF
TGTGCCATCAGTGGGGGACTAGCGGGGGCCAACGAGCAGTACTTC
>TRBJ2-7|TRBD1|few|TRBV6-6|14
CASSLGQGTYEQYF
TGTGCCAGCAGTCTCGGACAGGGCACCTACGAGCAGTACTTC
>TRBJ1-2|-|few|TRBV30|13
CAWSVSRLYGYTF
TGTGCCTGGAGTGTGTCCAGACTTTATGGCTACACCTTC
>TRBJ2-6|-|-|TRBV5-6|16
CASSLLDGAGANVLTF
TGTGCCAGCAGCTTGCTGGACGGAGCTGGGGCCAACGTCCTGACTTTC
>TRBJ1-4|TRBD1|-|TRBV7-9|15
CASSLGDRQNEKLFF
TGTGCCAGCAGCTTAGGGGACAGGCAGAATGAAAAACTGTTTTTT
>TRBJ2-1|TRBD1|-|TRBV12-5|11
CASGLGQGQFF
TGTGCTAGTGGTTTGGGACAGGGACAGTTCTTC
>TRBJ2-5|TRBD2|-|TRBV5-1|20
CASSSPGLANPGSGVETQYF
TGCGCCAGCAGTTCGCCGGGACTAGCGAACCCCGGGAGCGGTGTAGAGACCCAGTACTTC